The entry below describes one T cell receptor beta chain. CDR1 is SEHNR and CDR2 is FQNEAQ in the germline V gene (reference sequence). V lost 3 bases, J lost 5 bases, and 8 bases lay in between. CDR3 length: 13 residues. Sequencing was performed with immunoSEQ multiplex PCR; in TCRdb, only in-frame clones are kept and a portion is missing. The sample lists millions of clones; 90% to 95% were seen once. The sample comes from a study of shared clonotypes between healthy human individuals. Sequencing was carried out using naive CD4+ T cells sorted from blood. As for subset: CD45RA+ positively selected. The chain recombines TRBV7-9 with TRBJ2-1, with unresolved D. This sequence was found in a man younger than 35 in good health. The CDR3 nucleotides read TGTGCCAGCAGCTTGATACTACACAATGAGCAGTTCTTC. Protein: CASSLILHNEQFF. Variable domain in full (rest from reference TRBV7-9 and TRBJ2-1): DTGVSQNPRHKITKRGQNVTFRCDPISEHNRLYWYRQTLGQGPEFLTYFQNEAQLEKSRLLSDRFSAERPKGSFSTLEIQRTEQGDSAMYLCASSLILHNEQFFGPGTRLTVL.